One and the same sample provided the 7 T cell receptor beta chains below, sequenced in a study of blood T cell repertoires in COVID-19. Some clones are missing from TCRdb's copy, which holds only in-frame ones; the method was immunoSEQ multiplex PCR. Of about 220,000 clones in the sample, roughly 75% were seen once. Sequenced material: peripheral blood. Every receptor here comes from a woman between 70 and 85 years old with acute or convalescent COVID-19.

The DNA for the CDR3 is TGTGCCAGCAGTACTAGCGGGGGCACCTACGAGCAGTACTTC. Its translation: CASSTSGGTYEQYF. This chain connects TRBV2 to TRBJ2-7; TRBD2 agrees at 11 bases. From germline, CDR1 is SNHLY and CDR2 FYNNEI. This CDR3 is built from 14 residues. V was pared by 5 bases and J by 2 bases, with 2 bases of the junction left unmatched.

The chain carries TRBV24-1 and TRBJ2-5, with D tentatively TRBD2 (5 bases). Germline CDR1 is KGHDR and CDR2 is SFDVKD. This CDR3 comprises 15 residues. Trimming removed 4 bases at V and 5 bases at J, with 16 bases between. The CDR3 region is CATSDSGLGAETQYF. The DNA for the CDR3 is TGTGCCACCAGTGACTCCGGACTGGGAGCGGAGACCCAGTACTTC.

The chain employs TRBV2 and TRBJ1-3; perhaps TRBD1 as D (6 bases). Germline V lookup: CDR1 SNHLY, CDR2 FYNNEI. The CDR3 spans 15 residues. Trimming shortened V by 6 bases and J by 0 bases, and 12 bases separated the two germline ends. The CDR3 protein is CASSASTGSGNTIYF. The DNA of the CDR3 is TGTGCCAGCAGCGCGTCGACAGGCTCTGGAAACACCATATATTTT. Using reference TRBV2 and TRBJ1-3 for the parts outside the CDR3, the full variable domain is EPEVTQTPSHQVTQMGQEVILRCVPISNHLYFYWYRQILGQKVEFLVSFYNNEISEKSEIFDDQFSVERPDGSNFTLKIRSTKLEDSAMYFCASSASTGSGNTIYFGEGSWLTVV.

This chain connects TRBV5-5 to TRBJ1-1; perhaps TRBD1 as D (5 bases). The V and J ends lost 3 bases and 5 bases respectively, with 20 bases between them. The germline gives CDR1 SGHKS, CDR2 YYEKEE (reference sequence). The CDR3 runs 16 residues. CDR3 bases: TGTGCCAGCAGCTCCGGACCGTCATGGGGGGAGACTGAAGCTTTCTTT. Protein sequence: CASSSGPSWGETEAFF. Full variable domain (missing parts from reference TRBV5-5 and TRBJ1-1): DAGVTQSPTHLIKTRGQQVTLRCSPISGHKSVSWYQQVLGQGPQFIFQYYEKEERGRGNFPDRFSARQFPNYSSELNVNALLLGDSALYLCASSSGPSWGETEAFFGQGTRLTVV.

The V gene is TRBV27, the J gene TRBJ2-5; D remains ambiguous. This CDR3 is 17 amino acids long. The ends were cut back, 5 bases at V and 3 bases at J, with 22 bases in the middle. Germline-derived CDR1 and CDR2 are MNHEY and SMNVEV (reference sequence). As DNA, the CDR3 is TGTGCCAGCAGTACCACCTTAGACACACGAATCGAAGAGACCCAGTACTTC. Protein sequence: CASSTTLDTRIEETQYF.

V gene TRBV28 combines with J gene TRBJ2-1, with D perhaps matching TRBD2 (7 bases). The CDR3 totals 14 residues. Per germline, CDR1 MDHEN and CDR2 SYDVKM. Trimming shortened V by 6 bases and J by 9 bases, and 18 bases separated the two germline ends. The CDR3 nucleotides read TGTGCCAGCAGACGGGGGGCCGGGGCCGGTGAGCAGTTCTTC. Its protein product is CASRRGAGAGEQFF.

This rearrangement joins TRBV9 to TRBJ2-2; perhaps TRBD2 as D (5 bases). The V gene lost 0 bases and the J gene lost 5 bases, with 14 bases spanning the gap. Germline assignment: CDR1 SGDLS and CDR2 YYNGEE. This CDR3 has 16 residues. CDR3 DNA sequence: TGTGCCAGCAGCGTAGATCCAGCGGTCCGGACCGGGGAGCTGTTTTTT. Encoded protein: CASSVDPAVRTGELFF.